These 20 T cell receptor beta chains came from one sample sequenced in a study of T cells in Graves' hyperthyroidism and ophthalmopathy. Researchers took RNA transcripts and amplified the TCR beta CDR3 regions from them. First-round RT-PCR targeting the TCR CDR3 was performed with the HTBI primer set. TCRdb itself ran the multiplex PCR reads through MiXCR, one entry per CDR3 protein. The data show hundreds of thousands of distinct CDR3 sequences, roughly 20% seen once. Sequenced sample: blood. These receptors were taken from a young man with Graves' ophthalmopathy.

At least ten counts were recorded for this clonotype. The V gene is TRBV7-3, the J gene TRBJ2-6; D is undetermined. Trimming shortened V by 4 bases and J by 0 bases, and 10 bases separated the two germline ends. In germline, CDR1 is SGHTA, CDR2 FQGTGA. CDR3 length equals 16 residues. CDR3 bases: TGTGCCAGCAGCTCTTCCTGGGGCTCTGGGGCCAACGTCCTGACTTTC. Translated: CASSSSWGSGANVLTF. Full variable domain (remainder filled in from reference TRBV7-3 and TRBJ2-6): GAGVSQTPSNKVTEKGKYVELRCDPISGHTALYWYRQSLGQGPEFLIYFQGTGAADDSGLPNDRFFAVRPEGSVSTLKIQRTERGDSAVYLCASSSSWGSGANVLTFGAGSRLTVL.

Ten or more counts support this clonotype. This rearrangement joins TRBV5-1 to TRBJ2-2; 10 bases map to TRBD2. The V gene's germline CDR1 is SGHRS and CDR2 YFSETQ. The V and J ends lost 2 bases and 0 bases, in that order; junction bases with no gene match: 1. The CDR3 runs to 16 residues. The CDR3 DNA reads TGCGCCAGCAGCTTCACTAGCGGGGCGAACACCGGGGAGCTGTTTTTT. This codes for CASSFTSGANTGELFF. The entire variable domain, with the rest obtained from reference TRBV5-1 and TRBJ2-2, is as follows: KAGVTQTPRYLIKTRGQQVTLSCSPISGHRSVSWYQQTPGQGLQFLFEYFSETQRNKGNFPGRFSGRQFSNSRSEMNVSTLELGDSALYLCASSFTSGANTGELFFGEGSRLTVL.

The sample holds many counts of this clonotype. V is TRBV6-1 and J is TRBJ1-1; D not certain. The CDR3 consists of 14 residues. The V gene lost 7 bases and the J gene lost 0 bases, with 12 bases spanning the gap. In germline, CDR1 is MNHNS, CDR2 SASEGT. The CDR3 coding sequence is TGTGCCAGCACCGACCTTTTGTTGAACACTGAAGCTTTCTTT. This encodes CASTDLLLNTEAFF.

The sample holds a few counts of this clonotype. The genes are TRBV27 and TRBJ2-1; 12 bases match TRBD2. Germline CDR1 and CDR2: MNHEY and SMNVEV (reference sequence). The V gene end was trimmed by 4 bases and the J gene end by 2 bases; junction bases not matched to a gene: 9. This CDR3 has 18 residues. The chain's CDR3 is CASSSPEPSGRAYNEQFF. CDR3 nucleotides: TGTGCCAGCAGTTCACCAGAACCTAGCGGGAGGGCCTACAATGAGCAGTTCTTC.

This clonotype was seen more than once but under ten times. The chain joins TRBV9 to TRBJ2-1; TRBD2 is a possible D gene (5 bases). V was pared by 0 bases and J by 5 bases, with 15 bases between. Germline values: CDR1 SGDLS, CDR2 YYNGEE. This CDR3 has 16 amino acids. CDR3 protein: CASSVAGFLFNNEQFF. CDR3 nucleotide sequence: TGTGCCAGCAGCGTAGCGGGATTCCTATTTAACAATGAGCAGTTCTTC. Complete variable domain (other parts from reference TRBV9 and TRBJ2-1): DSGVTQTPKHLITATGQRVTLRCSPRSGDLSVYWYQQSLDQGLQFLIQYYNGEERAKGNILERFSAQQFPDLHSELNLSSLELGDSALYFCASSVAGFLFNNEQFFGPGTRLTVL.

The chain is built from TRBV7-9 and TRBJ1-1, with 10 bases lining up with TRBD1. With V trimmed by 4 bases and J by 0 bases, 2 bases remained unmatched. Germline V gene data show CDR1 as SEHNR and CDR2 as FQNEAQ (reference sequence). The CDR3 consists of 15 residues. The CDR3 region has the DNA TGTGCCAGCAGCTCGGGACAGGGGATGAACACTGAAGCTTTCTTT. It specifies CASSSGQGMNTEAFF. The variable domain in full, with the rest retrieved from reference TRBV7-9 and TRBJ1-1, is DTGVSQNPRHKITKRGQNVTFRCDPISEHNRLYWYRQTLGQGPEFLTYFQNEAQLEKSRLLSDRFSAERPKGSFSTLEIQRTEQGDSAMYLCASSSGQGMNTEAFFGQGTRLTVV.

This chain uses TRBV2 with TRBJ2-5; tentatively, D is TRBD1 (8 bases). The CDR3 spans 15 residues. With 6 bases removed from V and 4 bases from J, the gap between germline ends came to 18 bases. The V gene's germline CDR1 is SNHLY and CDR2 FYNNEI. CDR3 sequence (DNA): TGTGCCAGCAGAGCGGGACAGGTGGGAGGAGAGACCCAGTACTTC. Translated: CASRAGQVGGETQYF.

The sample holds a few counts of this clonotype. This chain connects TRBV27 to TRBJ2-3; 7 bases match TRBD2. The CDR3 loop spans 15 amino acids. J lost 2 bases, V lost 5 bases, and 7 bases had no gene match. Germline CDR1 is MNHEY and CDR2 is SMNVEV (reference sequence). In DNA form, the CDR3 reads TGTGCCAGCAGTAACCCGGGACTAAACACAGATACGCAGTATTTT. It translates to CASSNPGLNTDTQYF.

In DNA, the CDR3 is TGTGCCAGCAGTCCCGGACAGAGATTGTACGAGCAGTACTTC. It codes for CASSPGQRLYEQYF. V usage is TRBV6-1 and J usage is TRBJ2-7, with a possible D match to TRBD1 (6 bases). Germline-derived CDR1 and CDR2 are MNHNS and SASEGT. The V end was cut by 5 bases, the J end by 4 bases, with 15 bases between. This CDR3 is 14 amino acids long.

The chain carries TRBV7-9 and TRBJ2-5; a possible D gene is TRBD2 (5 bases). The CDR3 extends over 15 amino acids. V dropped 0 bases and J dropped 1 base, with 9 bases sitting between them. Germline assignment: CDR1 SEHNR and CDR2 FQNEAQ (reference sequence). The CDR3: CASSLARAVQETQYF. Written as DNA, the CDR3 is TGTGCCAGCAGCTTAGCGCGGGCGGTCCAAGAGACCCAGTACTTC.

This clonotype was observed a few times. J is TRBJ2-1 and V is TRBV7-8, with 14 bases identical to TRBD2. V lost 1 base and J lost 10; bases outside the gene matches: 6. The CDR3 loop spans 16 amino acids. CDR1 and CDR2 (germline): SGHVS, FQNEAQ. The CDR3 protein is CASSLEGGLAGAEQFF. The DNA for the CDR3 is TGTGCCAGCAGCTTAGAGGGGGGACTAGCGGGAGCCGAGCAGTTCTTC. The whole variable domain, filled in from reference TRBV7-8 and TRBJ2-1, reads GAGVSQSPRYKVAKRGQDVALRCDPISGHVSLFWYQQALGQGPEFLTYFQNEAQLDKSGLPSDRFFAERPEGSVSTLKIQRTQQEDSAVYLCASSLEGGLAGAEQFFGPGTRLTVL.

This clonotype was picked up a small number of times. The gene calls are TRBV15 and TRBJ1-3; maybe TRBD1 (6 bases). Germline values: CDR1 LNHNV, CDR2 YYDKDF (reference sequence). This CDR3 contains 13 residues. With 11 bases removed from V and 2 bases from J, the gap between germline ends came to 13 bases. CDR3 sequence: CAATQGPGNTIYF. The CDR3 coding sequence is TGTGCCGCCACACAGGGCCCTGGAAACACCATATATTTT. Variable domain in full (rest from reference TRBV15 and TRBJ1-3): DAMVIQNPRYQVTQFGKPVTLSCSQTLNHNVMYWYQQKSSQAPKLLFHYYDKDFNNEADTPDNFQSRRPNTSFCFLDIRSPGLGDTAMYLCAATQGPGNTIYFGEGSWLTVV.

Written as DNA, the CDR3 is TGTGCCAGCAGTGACCAGGTGGTGGGAGGAAACACCATATATTTT. Translating it yields CASSDQVVGGNTIYF. The rearrangement links TRBV2 to TRBJ1-3; no definite D call. Trimming stripped 3 bases from V and 4 bases from J, with 13 bases between. CDR1 is SNHLY, CDR2 FYNNEI, per germline. The length of the CDR3 is 15 residues.

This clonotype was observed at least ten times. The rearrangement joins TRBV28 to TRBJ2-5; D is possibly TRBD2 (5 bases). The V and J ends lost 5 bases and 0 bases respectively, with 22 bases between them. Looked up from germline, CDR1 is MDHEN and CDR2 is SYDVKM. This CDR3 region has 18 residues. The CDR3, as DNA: TGTGCCAGCAGTACCCTCCGAGGGCCCTCTACGTACCAAGAGACCCAGTACTTC. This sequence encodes CASSTLRGPSTYQETQYF.

CDR3 sequence reads: CASSSVAGREEQYF. The CDR3 DNA reads TGTGCCAGTAGTTCGGTAGCGGGGAGAGAAGAGCAGTACTTC. V usage is TRBV19 and J usage is TRBJ2-7; 8 bases line up with TRBD2. The CDR3 extends over 14 amino acids. Looked up from germline, CDR1 is LNHDA and CDR2 is SQIVND (reference sequence). V was pared by 5 bases and J by 7 bases, with 10 bases of the junction left unmatched. The entire variable domain, with the rest obtained from reference TRBV19 and TRBJ2-7, is as follows: DGGITQSPKYLFRKEGQNVTLSCEQNLNHDAMYWYRQDPGQGLRLIYYSQIVNDFQKGDIAEGYSVSREKKESFPLTVTSAQKNPTAFYLCASSSVAGREEQYFGPGTRLTVT.

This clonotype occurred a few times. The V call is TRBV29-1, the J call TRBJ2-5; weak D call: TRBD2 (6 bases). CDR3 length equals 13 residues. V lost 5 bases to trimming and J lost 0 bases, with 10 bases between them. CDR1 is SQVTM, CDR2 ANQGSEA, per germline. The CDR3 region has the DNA TGCAGCGTTCGACGGGAGCACCAAGAGACCCAGTACTTC. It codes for CSVRREHQETQYF.

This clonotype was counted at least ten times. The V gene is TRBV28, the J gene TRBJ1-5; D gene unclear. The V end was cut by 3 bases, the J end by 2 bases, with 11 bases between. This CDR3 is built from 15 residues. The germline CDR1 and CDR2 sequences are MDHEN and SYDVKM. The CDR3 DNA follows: TGTGCCAGCAGTTTGGGTGGTAGTCGCAATCAGCCCCAGCATTTT. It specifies CASSLGGSRNQPQHF.

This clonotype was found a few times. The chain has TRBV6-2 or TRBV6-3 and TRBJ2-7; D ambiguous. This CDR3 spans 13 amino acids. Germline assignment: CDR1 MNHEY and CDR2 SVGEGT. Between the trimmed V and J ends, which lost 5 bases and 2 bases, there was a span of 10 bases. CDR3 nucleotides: TGTGCCAGCAGTGCCGACGGTGCCTACGAGCAGTACTTC. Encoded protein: CASSADGAYEQYF.

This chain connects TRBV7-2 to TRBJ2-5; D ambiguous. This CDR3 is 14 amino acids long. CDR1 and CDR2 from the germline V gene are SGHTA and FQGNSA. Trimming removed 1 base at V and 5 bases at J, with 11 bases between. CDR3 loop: CASSLGARSETQYF. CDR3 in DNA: TGTGCCAGCAGCTTAGGGGCTAGGTCCGAGACCCAGTACTTC.

As DNA, the CDR3 is TGTGCCAGCAGAGGGGTCTCTGGGGCCAACGTCCTGACTTTC. Translated, it gives CASRGVSGANVLTF. This chain connects TRBV28 to TRBJ2-6; weak D call: TRBD1 (5 bases). The V gene's germline CDR1 is MDHEN and CDR2 SYDVKM. V was pared by 6 bases and J by 0 bases, with 6 bases between. The CDR3 runs 14 residues.